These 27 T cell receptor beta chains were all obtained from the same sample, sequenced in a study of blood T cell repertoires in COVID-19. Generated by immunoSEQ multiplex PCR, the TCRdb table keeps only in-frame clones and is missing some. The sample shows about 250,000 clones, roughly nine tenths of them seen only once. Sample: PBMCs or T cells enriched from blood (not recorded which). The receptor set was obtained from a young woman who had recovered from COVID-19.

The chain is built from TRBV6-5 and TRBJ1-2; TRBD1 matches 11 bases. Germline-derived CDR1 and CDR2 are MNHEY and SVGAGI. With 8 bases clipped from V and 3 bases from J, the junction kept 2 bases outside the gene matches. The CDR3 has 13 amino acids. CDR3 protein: CASGDRGDYGYTF. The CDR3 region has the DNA TGTGCCAGCGGGGACAGGGGGGACTATGGCTACACCTTC.

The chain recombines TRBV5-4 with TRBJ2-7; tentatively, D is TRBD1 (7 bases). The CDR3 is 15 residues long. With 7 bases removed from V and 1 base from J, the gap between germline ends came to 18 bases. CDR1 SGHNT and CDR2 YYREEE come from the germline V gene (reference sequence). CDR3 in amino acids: CASGSPEGQSYEQYF. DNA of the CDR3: TGTGCCAGCGGATCCCCGGAGGGACAGTCCTACGAGCAGTACTTC.

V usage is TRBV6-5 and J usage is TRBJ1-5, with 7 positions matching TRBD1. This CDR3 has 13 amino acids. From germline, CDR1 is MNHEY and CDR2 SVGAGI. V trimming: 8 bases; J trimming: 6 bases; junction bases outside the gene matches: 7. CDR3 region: CASRTGGGQPQHF. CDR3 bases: TGTGCCAGCCGGACAGGAGGAGGTCAGCCCCAGCATTTT.

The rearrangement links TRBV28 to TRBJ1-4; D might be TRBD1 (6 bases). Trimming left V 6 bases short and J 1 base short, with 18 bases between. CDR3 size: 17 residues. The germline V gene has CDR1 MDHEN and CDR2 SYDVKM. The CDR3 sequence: CASRTILRGGTNEKLFF. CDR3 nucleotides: TGTGCCAGCAGAACAATACTTCGAGGGGGAACTAATGAAAAACTGTTTTTT.

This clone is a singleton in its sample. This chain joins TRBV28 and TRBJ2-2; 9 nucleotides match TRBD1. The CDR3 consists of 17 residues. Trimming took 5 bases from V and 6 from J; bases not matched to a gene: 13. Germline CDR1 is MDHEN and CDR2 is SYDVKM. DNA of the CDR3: TGTGCCAGCAGTCCCCCGGGACAGGGTTTCTTCCCCGGGGAGCTGTTTTTT. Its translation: CASSPPGQGFFPGELFF. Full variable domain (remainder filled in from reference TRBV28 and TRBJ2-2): DVKVTQSSRYLVKRTGEKVFLECVQDMDHENMFWYRQDPGLGLRLIYFSYDVKMKEKGDIPEGYSVSREKKERFSLILESASTNQTSMYLCASSPPGQGFFPGELFFGEGSRLTVL.

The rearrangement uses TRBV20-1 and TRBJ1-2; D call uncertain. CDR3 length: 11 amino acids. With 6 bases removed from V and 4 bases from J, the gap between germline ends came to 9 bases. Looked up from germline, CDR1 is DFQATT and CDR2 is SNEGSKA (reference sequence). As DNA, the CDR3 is TGCAGTGCCCTTGGGAGCTATGGCTACACCTTC. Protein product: CSALGSYGYTF.

DNA for the CDR3: TGTGCCAGCAGCTTCAGGGAGGCACCCTCTGGAAACACCATATATTTT. This translates into CASSFREAPSGNTIYF. This chain connects TRBV7-6 to TRBJ1-3; D may be TRBD1 (5 bases). The CDR3 totals 16 residues. CDR1 and CDR2 from the germline V gene are SGHVS and FNYEAQ. Trimming cost V 3 bases and J 0 bases, with 12 bases left between them.

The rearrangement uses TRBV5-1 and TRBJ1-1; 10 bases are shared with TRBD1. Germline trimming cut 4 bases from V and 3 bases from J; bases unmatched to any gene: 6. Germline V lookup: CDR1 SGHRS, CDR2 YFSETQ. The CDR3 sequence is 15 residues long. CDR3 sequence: CASSPTGTGDTEAFF. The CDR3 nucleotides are TGCGCCAGCAGCCCGACCGGGACAGGGGACACTGAAGCTTTCTTT. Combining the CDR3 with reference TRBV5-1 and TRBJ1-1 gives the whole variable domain KAGVTQTPRYLIKTRGQQVTLSCSPISGHRSVSWYQQTPGQGLQFLFEYFSETQRNKGNFPGRFSGRQFSNSRSEMNVSTLELGDSALYLCASSPTGTGDTEAFFGQGTRLTVV.

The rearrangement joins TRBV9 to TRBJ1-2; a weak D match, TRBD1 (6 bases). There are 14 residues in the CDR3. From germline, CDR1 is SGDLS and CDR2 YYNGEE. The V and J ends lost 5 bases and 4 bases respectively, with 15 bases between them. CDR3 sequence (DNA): TGTGCCAGCAGTGGTGACAGGAGCCTCTATGGCTACACCTTC. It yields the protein CASSGDRSLYGYTF.

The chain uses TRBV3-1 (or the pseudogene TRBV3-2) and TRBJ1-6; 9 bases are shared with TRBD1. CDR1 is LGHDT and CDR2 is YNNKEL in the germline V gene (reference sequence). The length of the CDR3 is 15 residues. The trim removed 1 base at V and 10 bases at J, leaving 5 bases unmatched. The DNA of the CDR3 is TGTGCCAGCAGCCAAGCCGGGACAGGGCTCTCACCCCTCCACTTT. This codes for CASSQAGTGLSPLHF.

The CDR3 loop reads CASSILVGQGAFF. The CDR3 nucleotides are TGTGCCAGTAGTATCTTAGTAGGGCAGGGAGCTTTCTTT. The gene calls are TRBV19 and TRBJ1-1; D is perhaps TRBD1 (5 bases). Germline V gene lookup returns CDR1 LNHDA and CDR2 SQIVND (reference sequence). This CDR3 contains 13 residues. Trimming stripped 3 bases from V and 10 bases from J, with 15 bases between.

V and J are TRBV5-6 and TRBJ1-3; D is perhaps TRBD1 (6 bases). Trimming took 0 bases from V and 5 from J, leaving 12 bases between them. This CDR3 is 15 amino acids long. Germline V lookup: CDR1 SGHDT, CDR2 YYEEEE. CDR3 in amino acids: CASSLDRDYRNTIYF. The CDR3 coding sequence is TGTGCCAGCAGCTTGGACAGGGATTACAGAAACACCATATATTTT.

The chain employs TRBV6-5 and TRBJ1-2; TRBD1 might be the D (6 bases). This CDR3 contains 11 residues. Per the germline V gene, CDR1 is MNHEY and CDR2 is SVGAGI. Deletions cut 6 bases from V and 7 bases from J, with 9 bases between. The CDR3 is CASRSGAGYTF. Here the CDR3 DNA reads TGTGCCAGCAGATCAGGGGCTGGCTACACCTTC.

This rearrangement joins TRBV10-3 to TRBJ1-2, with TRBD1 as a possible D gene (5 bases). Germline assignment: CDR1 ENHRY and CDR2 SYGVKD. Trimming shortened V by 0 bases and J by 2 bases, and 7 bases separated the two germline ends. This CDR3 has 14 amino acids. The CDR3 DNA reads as TGTGCCATCAGTGAGTCGGCAGGGAACTATGGCTACACCTTC. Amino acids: CAISESAGNYGYTF.

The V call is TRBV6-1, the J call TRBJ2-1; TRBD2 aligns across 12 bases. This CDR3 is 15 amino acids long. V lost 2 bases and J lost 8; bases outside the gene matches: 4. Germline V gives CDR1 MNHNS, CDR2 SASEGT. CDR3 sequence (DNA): TGTGCCAGCAGTGAACTAGCGGGGGGGTTCGATGAGCAGTTCTTC. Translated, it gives CASSELAGGFDEQFF.

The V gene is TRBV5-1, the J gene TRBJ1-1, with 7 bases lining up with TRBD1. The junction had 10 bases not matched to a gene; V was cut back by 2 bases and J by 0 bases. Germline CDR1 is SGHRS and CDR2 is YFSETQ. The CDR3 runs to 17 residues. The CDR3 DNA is TGCGCCAGCAGCTTTAAGAGTAGGGACAGCATGAACACTGAAGCTTTCTTT. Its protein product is CASSFKSRDSMNTEAFF.

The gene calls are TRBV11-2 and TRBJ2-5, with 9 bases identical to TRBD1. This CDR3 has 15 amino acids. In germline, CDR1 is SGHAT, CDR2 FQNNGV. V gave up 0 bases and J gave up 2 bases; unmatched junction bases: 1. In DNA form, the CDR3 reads TGTGCCAGCAGCTTAGATGGACAGGGGCAAGAGACCCAGTACTTC. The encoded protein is CASSLDGQGQETQYF.

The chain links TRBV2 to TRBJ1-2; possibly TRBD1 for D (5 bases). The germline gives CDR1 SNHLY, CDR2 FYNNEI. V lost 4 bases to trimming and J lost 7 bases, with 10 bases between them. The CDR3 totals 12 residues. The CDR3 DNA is TGTGCCAGCAGTGGTCACGGGGGTGGCTACACCTTC. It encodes CASSGHGGGYTF.

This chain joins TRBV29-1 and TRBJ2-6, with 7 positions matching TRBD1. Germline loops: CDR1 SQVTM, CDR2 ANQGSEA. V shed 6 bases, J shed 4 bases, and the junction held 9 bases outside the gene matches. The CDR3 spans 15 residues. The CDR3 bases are TGCAGCGTCGGTAACAGGGGTTCAGGGGCCAACGTCCTGACTTTC. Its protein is CSVGNRGSGANVLTF.

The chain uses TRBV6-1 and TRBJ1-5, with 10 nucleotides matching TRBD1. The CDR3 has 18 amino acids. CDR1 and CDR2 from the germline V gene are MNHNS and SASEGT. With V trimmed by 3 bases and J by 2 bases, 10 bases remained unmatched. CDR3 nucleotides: TGTGCCAGCAGTGACCAAATAGACAGGGGGCATGGCAATCAGCCCCAGCATTTT. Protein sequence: CASSDQIDRGHGNQPQHF.

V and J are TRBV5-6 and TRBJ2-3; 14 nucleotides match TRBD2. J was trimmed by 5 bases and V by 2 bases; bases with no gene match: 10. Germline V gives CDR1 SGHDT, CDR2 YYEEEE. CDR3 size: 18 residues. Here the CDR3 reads CASSLAGLAGAGRDTQYF. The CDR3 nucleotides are TGTGCCAGCAGCTTAGCGGGACTAGCGGGGGCCGGGAGAGATACGCAGTATTTT. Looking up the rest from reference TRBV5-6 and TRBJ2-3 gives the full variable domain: DAGVTQSPTHLIKTRGQQVTLRCSPKSGHDTVSWYQQALGQGPQFIFQYYEEEERQRGNFPDRFSGHQFPNYSSELNVNALLLGDSALYLCASSLAGLAGAGRDTQYFGPGTRLTVL.

The CDR3 nucleotides read TGCGCCAGCAGTCCGTACCCGGGACAGGGTATGTATTACGGGTGCAATCAGCCCCAGCATTTT. It yields the protein CASSPYPGQGMYYGCNQPQHF. The V call is TRBV23-1, the J call TRBJ1-5; 9 positions match TRBD1. TRBV23-1 has ORF status, its function being uncertain. The CDR3 extends over 21 amino acids. V gave up 4 bases and J gave up 2 bases; unmatched junction bases: 21.

Here the CDR3 DNA reads TGTGCCAGCAGTTACTCGACCGGGTATACGCAGTATTTT. Its protein product is CASSYSTGYTQYF. The chain has TRBV6-6 and TRBJ2-3; no clear D gene. The V and J ends lost 0 bases and 7 bases respectively, with 8 bases between them. This CDR3 comprises 13 residues. CDR1 and CDR2 from the germline V gene are MNHNY and SVGAGI (reference sequence).

In nucleotides, the CDR3 is TGTGCCAGCAGCTTATCGGGCACTACGGGGGAGACCCAGTACTTC. This gives the protein CASSLSGTTGETQYF. The chain uses TRBV7-2 and TRBJ2-5; D is perhaps TRBD2 (5 bases). Trimming stripped 2 bases from V and 5 bases from J, with 15 bases between. The CDR3 totals 15 residues. Germline loops: CDR1 SGHTA, CDR2 FQGNSA.

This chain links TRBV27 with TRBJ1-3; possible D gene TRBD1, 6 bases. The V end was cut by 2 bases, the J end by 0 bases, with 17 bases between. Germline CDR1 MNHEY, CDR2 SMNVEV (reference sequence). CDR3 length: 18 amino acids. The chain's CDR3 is CASSLNFGGLSSGNTIYF. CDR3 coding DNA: TGTGCCAGCAGTTTAAATTTTGGGGGCCTAAGCTCTGGAAACACCATATATTTT.

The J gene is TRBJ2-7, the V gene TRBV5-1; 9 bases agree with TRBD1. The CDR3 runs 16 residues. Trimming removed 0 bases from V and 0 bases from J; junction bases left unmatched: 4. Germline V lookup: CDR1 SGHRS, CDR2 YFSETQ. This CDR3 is CASSLGDRVRSYEQYF. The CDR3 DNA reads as TGCGCCAGCAGCTTGGGGGACAGGGTTCGCTCCTACGAGCAGTACTTC.

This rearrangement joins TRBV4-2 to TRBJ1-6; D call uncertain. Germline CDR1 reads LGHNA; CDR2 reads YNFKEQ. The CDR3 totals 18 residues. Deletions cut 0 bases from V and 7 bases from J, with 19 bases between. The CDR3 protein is CASSQDPQDDTRNSPLHF. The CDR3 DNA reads TGTGCCAGCAGCCAAGATCCCCAAGATGACACGCGCAATTCACCCCTCCACTTT.